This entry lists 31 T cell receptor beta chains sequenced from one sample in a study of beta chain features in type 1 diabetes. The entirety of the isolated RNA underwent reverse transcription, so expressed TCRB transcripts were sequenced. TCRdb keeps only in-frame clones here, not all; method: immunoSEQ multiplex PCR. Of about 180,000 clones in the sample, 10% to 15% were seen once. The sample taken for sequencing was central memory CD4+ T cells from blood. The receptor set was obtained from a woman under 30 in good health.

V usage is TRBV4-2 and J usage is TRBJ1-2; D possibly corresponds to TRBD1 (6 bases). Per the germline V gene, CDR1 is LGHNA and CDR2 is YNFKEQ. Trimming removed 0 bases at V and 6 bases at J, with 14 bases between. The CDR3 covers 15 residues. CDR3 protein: CASSQDGQIPHGYTF. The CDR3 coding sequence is TGTGCCAGCAGCCAAGACGGACAGATCCCCCATGGCTACACCTTC.

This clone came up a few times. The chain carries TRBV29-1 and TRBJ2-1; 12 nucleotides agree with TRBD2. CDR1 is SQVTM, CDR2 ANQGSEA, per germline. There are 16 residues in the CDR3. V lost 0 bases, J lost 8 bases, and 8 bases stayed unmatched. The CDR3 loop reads CSVEDSSGRATDEQFF. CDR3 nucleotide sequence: TGCAGCGTTGAAGATTCTAGCGGGAGGGCCACAGATGAGCAGTTCTTC.

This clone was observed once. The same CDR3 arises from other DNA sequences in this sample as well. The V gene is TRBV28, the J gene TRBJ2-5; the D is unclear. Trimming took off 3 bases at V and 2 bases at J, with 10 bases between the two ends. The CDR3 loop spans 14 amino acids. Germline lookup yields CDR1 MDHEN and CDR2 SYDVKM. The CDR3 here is CASSLRQLQETQYF. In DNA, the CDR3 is TGTGCCAGCAGTTTGCGGCAATTGCAAGAGACCCAGTACTTC.

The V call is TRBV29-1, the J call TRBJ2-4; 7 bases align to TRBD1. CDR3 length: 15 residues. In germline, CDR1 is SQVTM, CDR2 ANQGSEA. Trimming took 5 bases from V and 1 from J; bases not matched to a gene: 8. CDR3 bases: TGCAGCGTTTATGACAGGGCCTGGGCCAAAAACATTCAGTACTTC. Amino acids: CSVYDRAWAKNIQYF. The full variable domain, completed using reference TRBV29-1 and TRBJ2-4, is SAVISQKPSRDICQRGTSLTIQCQVDSQVTMMFWYRQQPGQSLTLIATANQGSEATYESGFVIDKFPISRPNLTFSTLTVSNMSPEDSSIYLCSVYDRAWAKNIQYFGAGTRLSVL.

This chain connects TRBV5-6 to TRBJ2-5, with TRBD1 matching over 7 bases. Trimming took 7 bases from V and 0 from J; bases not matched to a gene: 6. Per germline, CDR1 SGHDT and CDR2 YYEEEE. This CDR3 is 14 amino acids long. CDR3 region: CASRLQGNQETQYF. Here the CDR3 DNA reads TGTGCCAGCCGACTACAGGGGAACCAAGAGACCCAGTACTTC.

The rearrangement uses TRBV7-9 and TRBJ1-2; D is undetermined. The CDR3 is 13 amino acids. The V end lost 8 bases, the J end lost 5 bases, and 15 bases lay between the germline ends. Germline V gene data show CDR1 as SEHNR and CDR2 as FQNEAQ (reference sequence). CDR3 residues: CASGSSVGYGYTF. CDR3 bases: TGTGCCAGCGGTTCCTCCGTCGGTTATGGCTACACCTTC. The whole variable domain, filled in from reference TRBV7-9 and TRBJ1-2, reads DTGVSQNPRHKITKRGQNVTFRCDPISEHNRLYWYRQTLGQGPEFLTYFQNEAQLEKSRLLSDRFSAERPKGSFSTLEIQRTEQGDSAMYLCASGSSVGYGYTFGSGTRLTVV.

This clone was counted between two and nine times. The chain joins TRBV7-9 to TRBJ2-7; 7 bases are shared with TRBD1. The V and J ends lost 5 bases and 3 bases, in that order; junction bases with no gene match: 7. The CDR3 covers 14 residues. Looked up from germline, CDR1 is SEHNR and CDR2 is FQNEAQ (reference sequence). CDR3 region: CASSPHGTDYEQYF. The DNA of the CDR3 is TGTGCCAGCAGCCCCCACGGGACAGACTACGAGCAGTACTTC.

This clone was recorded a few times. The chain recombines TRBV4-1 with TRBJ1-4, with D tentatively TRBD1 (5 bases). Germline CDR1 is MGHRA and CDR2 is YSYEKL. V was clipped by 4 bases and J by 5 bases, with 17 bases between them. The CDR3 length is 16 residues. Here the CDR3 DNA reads TGCGCCAGCAGCCTCCTCGCCGCGGGGCAGAATGAAAAACTGTTTTTT. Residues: CASSLLAAGQNEKLFF.

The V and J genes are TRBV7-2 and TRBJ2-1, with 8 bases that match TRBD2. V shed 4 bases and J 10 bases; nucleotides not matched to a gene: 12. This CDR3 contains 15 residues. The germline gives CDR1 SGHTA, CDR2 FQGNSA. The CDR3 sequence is CASSSLGTSQGEQFF. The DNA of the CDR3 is TGTGCCAGCAGCTCTCTCGGGACTAGTCAGGGGGAGCAGTTCTTC.

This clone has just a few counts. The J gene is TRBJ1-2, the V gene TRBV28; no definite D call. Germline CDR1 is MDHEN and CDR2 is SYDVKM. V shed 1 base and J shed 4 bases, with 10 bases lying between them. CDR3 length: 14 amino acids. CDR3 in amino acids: CASSLSALSYGYTF. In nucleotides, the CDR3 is TGTGCCAGCAGTTTATCTGCACTATCCTATGGCTACACCTTC.

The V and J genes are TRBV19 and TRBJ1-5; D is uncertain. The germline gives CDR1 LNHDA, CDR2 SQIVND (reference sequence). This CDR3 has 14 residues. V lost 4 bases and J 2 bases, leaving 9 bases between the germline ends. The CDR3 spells CASSNGGGNQPQHF. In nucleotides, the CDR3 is TGTGCCAGTAGTAATGGCGGTGGCAATCAGCCCCAGCATTTT.

CDR3 region: CASSSLAGGGDTQYF. In DNA, the CDR3 is TGTGCCAGCTCATCGTTAGCGGGAGGAGGAGATACGCAGTATTTT. This chain connects TRBV18 to TRBJ2-3; 10 bases are a match to TRBD2. This CDR3 spans 15 amino acids. The V gene's germline CDR1 is KGHSH and CDR2 LQKENI. After removal of 5 bases from V and 5 bases from J, the junction contained 7 bases not matched to a gene.

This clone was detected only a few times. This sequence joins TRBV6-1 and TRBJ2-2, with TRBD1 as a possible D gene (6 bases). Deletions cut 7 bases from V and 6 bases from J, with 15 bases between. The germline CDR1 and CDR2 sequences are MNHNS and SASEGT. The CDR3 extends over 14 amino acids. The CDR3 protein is CASIVRTEAGELFF. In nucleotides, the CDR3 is TGTGCCAGCATCGTAAGGACAGAAGCCGGGGAGCTGTTTTTT.

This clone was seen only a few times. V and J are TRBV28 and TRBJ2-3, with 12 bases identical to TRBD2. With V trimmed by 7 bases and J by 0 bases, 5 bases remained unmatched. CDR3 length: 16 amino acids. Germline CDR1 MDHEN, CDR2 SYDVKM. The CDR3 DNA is TGTGCCAGCACCCCCGGGACTAGCGGGAGCACAGATACGCAGTATTTT. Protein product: CASTPGTSGSTDTQYF.

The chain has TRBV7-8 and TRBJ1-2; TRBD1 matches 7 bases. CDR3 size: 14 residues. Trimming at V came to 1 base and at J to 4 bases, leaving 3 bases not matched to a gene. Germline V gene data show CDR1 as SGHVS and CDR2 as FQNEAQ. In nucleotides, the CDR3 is TGTGCCAGCAGCTTAGTTGCAGGGGGCTATGGCTACACCTTC. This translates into CASSLVAGGYGYTF.

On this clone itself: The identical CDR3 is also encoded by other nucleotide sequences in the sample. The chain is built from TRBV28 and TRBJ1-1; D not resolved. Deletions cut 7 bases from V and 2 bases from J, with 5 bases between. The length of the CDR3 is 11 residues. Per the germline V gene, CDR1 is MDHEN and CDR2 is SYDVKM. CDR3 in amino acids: CASIVNTEAFF. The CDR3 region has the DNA TGTGCCAGCATAGTAAACACTGAAGCTTTCTTT.

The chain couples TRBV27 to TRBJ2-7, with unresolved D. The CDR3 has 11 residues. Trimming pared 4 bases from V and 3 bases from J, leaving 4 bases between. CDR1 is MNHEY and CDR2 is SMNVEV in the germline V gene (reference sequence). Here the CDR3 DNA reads TGTGCCAGCAGTTACGGCTACGAGCAGTACTTC. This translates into CASSYGYEQYF.

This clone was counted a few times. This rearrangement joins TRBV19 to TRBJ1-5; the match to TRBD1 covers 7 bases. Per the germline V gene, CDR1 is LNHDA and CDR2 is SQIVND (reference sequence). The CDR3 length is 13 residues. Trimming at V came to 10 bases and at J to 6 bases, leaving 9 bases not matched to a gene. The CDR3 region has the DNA TGTGCCACCGTCGACAGGGTCGGTCAGCCCCAGCATTTT. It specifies CATVDRVGQPQHF.

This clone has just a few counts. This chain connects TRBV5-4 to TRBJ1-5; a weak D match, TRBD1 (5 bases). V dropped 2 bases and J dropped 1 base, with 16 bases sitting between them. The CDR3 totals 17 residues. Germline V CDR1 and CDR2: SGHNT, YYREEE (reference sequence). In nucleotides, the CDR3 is TGTGCCAGCAGCTTAACCCCACGGGGGGGAAGCAATCAGCCCCAGCATTTT. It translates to CASSLTPRGGSNQPQHF. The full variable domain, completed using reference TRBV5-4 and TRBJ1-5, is ETGVTQSPTHLIKTRGQQVTLRCSSQSGHNTVSWYQQALGQGPQFIFQYYREEENGRGNFPPRFSGLQFPNYSSELNVNALELDDSALYLCASSLTPRGGSNQPQHFGDGTRLSIL.

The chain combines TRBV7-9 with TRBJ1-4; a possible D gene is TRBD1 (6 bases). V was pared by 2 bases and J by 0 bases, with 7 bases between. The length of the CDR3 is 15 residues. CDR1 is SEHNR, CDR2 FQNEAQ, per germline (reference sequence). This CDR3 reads CASSLRGTTNEKLFF. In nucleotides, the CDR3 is TGTGCCAGCAGCTTAAGGGGGACAACTAATGAAAAACTGTTTTTT. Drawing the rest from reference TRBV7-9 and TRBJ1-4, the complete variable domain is DTGVSQNPRHKITKRGQNVTFRCDPISEHNRLYWYRQTLGQGPEFLTYFQNEAQLEKSRLLSDRFSAERPKGSFSTLEIQRTEQGDSAMYLCASSLRGTTNEKLFFGSGTQLSVL.

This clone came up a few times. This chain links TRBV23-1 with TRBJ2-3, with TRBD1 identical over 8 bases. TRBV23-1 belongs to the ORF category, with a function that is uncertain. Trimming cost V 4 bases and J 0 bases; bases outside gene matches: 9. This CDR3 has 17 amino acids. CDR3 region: CASSPLVTGVSTDTQYF. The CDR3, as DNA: TGCGCCAGCAGTCCGTTAGTGACAGGGGTGAGCACAGATACGCAGTATTTT.

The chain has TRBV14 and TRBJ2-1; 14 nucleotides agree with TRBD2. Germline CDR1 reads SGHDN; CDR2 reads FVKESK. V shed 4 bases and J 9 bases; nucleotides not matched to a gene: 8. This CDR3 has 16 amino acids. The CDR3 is CASSPRGLAGVSEQFF. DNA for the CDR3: TGTGCCAGCAGCCCCCGGGGACTAGCGGGAGTGAGTGAGCAGTTCTTC.

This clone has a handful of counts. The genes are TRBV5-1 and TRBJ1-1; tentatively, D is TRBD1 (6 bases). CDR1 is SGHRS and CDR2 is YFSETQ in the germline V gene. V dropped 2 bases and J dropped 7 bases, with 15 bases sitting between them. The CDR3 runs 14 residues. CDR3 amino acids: CASSFRGDKDEAFF. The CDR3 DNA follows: TGCGCCAGCAGCTTCCGAGGGGACAAGGATGAAGCTTTCTTT.

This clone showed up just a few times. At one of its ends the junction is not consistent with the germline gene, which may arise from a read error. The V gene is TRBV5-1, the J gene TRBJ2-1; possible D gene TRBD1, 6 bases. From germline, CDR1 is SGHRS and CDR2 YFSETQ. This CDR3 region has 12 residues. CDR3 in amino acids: CASSRHRESGVF. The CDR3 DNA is TGCGCCAGCAGCCGTCACAGGGAATCCGGGGTCTTC. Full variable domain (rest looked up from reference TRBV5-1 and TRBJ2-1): KAGVTQTPRYLIKTRGQQVTLSCSPISGHRSVSWYQQTPGQGLQFLFEYFSETQRNKGNFPGRFSGRQFSNSRSEMNVSTLELGDSALYLCASSRHRESGVFGPGTRLTVL.

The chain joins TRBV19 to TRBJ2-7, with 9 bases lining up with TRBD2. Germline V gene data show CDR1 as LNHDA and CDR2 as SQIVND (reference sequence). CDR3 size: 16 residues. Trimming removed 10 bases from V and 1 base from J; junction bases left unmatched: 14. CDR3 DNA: TGTGCCACCGCAGCCGGGCAGCGGGAGGCATCCTACGAGCAGTACTTC. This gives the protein CATAAGQREASYEQYF.

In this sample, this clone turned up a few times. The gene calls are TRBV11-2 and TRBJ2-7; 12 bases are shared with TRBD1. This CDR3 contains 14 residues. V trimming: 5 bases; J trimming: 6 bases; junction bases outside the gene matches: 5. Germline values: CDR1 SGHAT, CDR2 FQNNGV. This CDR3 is CASSGTGGASEQYF. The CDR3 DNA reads TGTGCCAGCAGCGGGACAGGGGGCGCCTCCGAGCAGTACTTC. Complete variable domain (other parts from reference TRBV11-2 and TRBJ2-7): EAGVAQSPRYKIIEKRQSVAFWCNPISGHATLYWYQQILGQGPKLLIQFQNNGVVDDSQLPKDRFSAERLKGVDSTLKIQPAKLEDSAVYLCASSGTGGASEQYFGPGTRLTVT.

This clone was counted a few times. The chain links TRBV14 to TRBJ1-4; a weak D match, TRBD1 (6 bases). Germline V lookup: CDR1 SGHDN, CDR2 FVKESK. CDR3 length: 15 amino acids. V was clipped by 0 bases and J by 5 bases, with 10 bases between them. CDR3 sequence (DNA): TGTGCCAGCAGCCAAGATTTGGGGGCGAATGAAAAACTGTTTTTT. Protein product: CASSQDLGANEKLFF.

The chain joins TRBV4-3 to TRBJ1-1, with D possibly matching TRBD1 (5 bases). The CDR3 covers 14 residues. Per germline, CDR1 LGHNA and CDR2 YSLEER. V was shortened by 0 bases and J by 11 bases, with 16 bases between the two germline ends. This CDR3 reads CASSQDRRGPLAFF. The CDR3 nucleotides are TGCGCCAGCAGCCAAGATAGGCGGGGCCCCCTGGCTTTCTTT.

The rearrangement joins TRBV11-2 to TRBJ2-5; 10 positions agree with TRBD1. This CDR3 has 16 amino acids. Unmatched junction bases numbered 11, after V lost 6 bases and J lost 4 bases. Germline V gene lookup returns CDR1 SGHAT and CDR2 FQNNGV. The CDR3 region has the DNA TGTGCCAGCAGGCCTACGGGGACAGGGGAAACAGAGACCCAGTACTTC. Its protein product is CASRPTGTGETETQYF.

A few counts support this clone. CDR3 loop: CASSQSKDRGKLNTEAFF. CDR3 DNA: TGCGCCAGCAGTCAATCTAAGGACAGGGGGAAGCTGAACACTGAAGCTTTCTTT. The genes are TRBV23-1 and TRBJ1-1; 10 nucleotides line up with TRBD1. TRBV23-1 is designated an ORF whose function remains uncertain. The CDR3 consists of 18 residues. V gave up 0 bases and J gave up 0 bases; unmatched junction bases: 7.

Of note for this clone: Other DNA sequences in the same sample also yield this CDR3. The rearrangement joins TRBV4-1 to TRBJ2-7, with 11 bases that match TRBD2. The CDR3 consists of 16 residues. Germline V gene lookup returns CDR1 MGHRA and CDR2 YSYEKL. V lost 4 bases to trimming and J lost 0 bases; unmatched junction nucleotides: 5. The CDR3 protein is CASSLGTSGRSYEQYF. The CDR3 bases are TGCGCCAGCAGCCTCGGGACTAGCGGACGCTCCTACGAGCAGTACTTC.